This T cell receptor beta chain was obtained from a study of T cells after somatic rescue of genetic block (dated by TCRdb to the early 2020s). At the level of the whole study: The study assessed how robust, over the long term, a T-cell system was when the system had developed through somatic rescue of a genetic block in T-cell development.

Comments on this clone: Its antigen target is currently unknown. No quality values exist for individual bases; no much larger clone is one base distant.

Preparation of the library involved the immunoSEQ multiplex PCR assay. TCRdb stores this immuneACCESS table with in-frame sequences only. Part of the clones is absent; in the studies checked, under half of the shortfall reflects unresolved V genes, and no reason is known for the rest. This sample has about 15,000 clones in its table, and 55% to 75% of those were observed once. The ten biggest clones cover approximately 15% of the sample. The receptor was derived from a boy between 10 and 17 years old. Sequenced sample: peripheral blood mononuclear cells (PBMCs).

The CDR3 region has the sequence CASSILTLLGTQYF. The DNA sequence follows: TGTGCCAGTAGTATCCTTACTCTGTTGGGGACGCAGTATTTT. Recombination linked TRBV19 to TRBJ2-3, with the D gene too uncertain to name. CDR1 and CDR2 are read off the germline V gene (reference sequence) as LNHDA and SQIVND. The cysteine opens and the phenylalanine closes a CDR3 of 14 amino acids. Only the CDR3 portion is preserved as DNA: 42 bases, with reading frame beginning at the first base. Trimming removed 3 bases from V and 9 bases from J, leaving 16 bases between the germline ends. The CDR3, completed at both ends by the reference TRBV19 and TRBJ2-3 genes, gives the full variable domain DGGITQSPKYLFRKEGQNVTLSCEQNLNHDAMYWYRQDPGQGLRLIYYSQIVNDFQKGDIAEGYSVSREKKESFPLTVTSAQKNPTAFYLCASSILTLLGTQYFGPGTRLTVL.